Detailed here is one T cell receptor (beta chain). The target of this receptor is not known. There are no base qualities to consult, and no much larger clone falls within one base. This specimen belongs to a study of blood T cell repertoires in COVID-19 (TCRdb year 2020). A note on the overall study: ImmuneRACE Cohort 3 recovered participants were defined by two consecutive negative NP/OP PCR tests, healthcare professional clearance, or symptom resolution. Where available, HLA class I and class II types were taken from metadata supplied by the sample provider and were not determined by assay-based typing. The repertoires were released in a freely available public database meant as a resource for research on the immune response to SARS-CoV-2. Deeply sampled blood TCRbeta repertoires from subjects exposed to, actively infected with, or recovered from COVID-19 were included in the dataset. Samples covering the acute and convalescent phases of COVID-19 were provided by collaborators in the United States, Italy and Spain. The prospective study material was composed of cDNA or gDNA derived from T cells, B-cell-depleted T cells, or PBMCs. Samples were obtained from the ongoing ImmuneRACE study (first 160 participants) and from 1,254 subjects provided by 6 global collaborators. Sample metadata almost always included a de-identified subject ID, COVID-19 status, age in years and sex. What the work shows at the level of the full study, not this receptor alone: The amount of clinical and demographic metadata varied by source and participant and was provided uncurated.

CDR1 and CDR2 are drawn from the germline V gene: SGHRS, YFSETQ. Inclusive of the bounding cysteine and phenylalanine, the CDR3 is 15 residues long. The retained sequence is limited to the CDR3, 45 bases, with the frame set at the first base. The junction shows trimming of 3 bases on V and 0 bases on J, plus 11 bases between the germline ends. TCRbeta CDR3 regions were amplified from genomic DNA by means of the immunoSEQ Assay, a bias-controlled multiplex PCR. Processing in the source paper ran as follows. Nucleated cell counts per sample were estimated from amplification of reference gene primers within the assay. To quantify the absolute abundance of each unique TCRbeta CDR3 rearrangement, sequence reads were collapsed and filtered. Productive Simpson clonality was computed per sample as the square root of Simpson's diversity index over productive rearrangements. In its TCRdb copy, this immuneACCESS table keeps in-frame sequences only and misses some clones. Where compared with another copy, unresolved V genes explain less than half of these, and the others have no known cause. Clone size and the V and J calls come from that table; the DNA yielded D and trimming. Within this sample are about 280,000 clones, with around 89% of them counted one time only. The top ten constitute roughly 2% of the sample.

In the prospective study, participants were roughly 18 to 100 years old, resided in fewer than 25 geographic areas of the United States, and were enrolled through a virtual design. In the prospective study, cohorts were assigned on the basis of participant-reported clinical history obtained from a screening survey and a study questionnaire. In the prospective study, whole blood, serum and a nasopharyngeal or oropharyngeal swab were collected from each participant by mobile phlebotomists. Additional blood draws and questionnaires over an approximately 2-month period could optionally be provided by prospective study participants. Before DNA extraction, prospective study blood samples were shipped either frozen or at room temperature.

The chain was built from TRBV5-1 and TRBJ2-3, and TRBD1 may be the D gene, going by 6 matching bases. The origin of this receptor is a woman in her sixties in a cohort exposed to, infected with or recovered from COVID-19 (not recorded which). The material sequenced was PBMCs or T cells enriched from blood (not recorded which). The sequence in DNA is TGCGCCAGCAGCTGGGGGCAGGGAAGCACAGATACGCAGTATTTT. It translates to CASSWGQGSTDTQYF. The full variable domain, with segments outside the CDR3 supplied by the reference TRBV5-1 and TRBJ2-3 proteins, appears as KAGVTQTPRYLIKTRGQQVTLSCSPISGHRSVSWYQQTPGQGLQFLFEYFSETQRNKGNFPGRFSGRQFSNSRSEMNVSTLELGDSALYLCASSWGQGSTDTQYFGPGTRLTVL.